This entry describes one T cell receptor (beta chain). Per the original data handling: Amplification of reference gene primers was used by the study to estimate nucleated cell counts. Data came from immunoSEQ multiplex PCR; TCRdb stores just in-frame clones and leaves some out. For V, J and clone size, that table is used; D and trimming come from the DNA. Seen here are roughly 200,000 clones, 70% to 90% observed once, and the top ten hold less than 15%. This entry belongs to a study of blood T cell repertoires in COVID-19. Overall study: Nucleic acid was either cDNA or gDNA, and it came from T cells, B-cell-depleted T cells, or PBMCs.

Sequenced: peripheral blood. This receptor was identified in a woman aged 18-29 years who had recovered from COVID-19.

The CDR3 reads CASSTTGGTGELFF. Here the CDR3 DNA reads TGTGCCAGCAGTACGACAGGGGGGACCGGGGAGCTGTTTTTT. This chain uses TRBV27 with TRBJ2-2, with TRBD1 matching 9 bases. The CDR3 consists of 14 residues. V lost 5 bases and J lost 5; bases outside the gene matches: 3. CDR1 and CDR2 from the germline V gene are MNHEY and SMNVEV (reference sequence).